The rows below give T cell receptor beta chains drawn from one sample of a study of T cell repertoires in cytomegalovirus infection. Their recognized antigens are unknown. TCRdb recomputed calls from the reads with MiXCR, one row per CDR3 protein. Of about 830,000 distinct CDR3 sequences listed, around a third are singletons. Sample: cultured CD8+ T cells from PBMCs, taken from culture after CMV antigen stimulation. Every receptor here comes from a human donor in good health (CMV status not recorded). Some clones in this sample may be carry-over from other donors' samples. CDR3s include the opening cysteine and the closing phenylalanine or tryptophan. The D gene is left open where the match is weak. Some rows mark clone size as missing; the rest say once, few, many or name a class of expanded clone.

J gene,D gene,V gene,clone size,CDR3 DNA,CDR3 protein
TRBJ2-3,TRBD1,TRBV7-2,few,TGTGCCAGCAGCTCTCACAAGGGGGCCCCGGTGGATACGCAGTATTTT,CASSSHKGAPVDTQYF
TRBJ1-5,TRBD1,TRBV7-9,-,TGTGCCAGCAGCCAGGACAGGAGTTATAGCAATCAGCCCCAGCATTTT,CASSQDRSYSNQPQHF
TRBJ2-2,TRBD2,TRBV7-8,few,TGTGCCAGCAGCTTAGCGCGGCGGGGGGGGAACACCGGGGAGCTGTTTTTT,CASSLARRGGNTGELFF
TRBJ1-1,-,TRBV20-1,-,TGCAGTGCTTGGACTGAAGCTTTCTTT,CSAWTEAFF
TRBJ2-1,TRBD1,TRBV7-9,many,TGTGCCAGCAGGGCCCAGGGGGCGGCTGAGCAGTTCTTC,CASRAQGAAEQFF
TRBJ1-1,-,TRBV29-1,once,TGCAGCGTTGAGACAGACATGAACACTGAAGCTTTCTTT,CSVETDMNTEAFF
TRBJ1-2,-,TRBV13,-,TGTGCCAGCAGCTTAGGAGCCGAGGGCTACACCTTC,CASSLGAEGYTF
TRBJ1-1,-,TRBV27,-,TGTGCCAGCAGCTTCCTTGGACTTGAAGCTTTCTTT,CASSFLGLEAFF
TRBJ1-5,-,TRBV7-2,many,TGTGCCAGCAGCTTAGGGACCGACCCTTCTAATCAGCCCCAGCATTTT,CASSLGTDPSNQPQHF
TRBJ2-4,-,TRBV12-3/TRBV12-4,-,TGTGCCAGCACTGGGGGAAACATTCAGTACTTC,CASTGGNIQYF
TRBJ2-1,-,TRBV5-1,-,TGCGCCAGCAGCCCGGGGAGAGGTCGCCCCAACAATGAGCAGTTCTTC,CASSPGRGRPNNEQFF
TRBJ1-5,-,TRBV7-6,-,TGTACCAGCAGCTTCGGACGGAATAGCAATCAGCCCCAGCATTTT,CTSSFGRNSNQPQHF
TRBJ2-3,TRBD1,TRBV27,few,TGTGCCAGCAGTCACAGGGGGCGAGGCACAGATACGCAGTATTTT,CASSHRGRGTDTQYF
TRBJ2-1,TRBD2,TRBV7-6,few,TGTGCCAGCAGCGCGAGGACTAGCGGGGGGGCAGTAGAGCAGTTCTTC,CASSARTSGGAVEQFF
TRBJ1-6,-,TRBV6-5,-,TGTGCCAGCAGTTACTCGGACACCCAATCACCCCTCCACTTT,CASSYSDTQSPLHF
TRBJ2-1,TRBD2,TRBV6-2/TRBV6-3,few,TGTGCCAGCAGCCATTTGACTAGCGGGAGTAATGAGCAGTTCTTC,CASSHLTSGSNEQFF
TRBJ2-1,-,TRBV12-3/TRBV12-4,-,TGTGCCAGCACCTTAGGGACCCACAATGAGCAGTTCTTC,CASTLGTHNEQFF
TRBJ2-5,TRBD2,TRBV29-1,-,TGCAGCGTTGAAGATCGAGCTAGCGGGGGGGCGGAGACCCAGTACTTC,CSVEDRASGGAETQYF
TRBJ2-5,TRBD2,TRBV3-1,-,TGTGCCAGCAGCCAAGCAGGGAGGGGCGAGACCCAGTACTTC,CASSQAGRGETQYF
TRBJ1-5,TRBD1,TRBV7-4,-,TGTGCCAGCAGCCCACCCGCCTGGCAGGGGGGCAATCAGCCCCAGCATTTT,CASSPPAWQGGNQPQHF
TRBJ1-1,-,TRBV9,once,TGTGCCAGCAGCCCAGTTGGCAGGTTGAACACTGAAGCTTTCTTT,CASSPVGRLNTEAFF
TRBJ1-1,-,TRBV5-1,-,TGCGCCAGCAGCCACAGGTACGGGCTGGACACTGAAGCTTTCTTT,CASSHRYGLDTEAFF
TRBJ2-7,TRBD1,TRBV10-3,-,TGTGCCATCAGTGGCCTCGGGACAGGGGGGTCCTACGAGCAGTACTTC,CAISGLGTGGSYEQYF
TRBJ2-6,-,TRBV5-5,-,TGTGCCAGCAGCTCATCCGCAAGGAATGCTGGGGCCAACGTCCTGACTTTC,CASSSSARNAGANVLTF
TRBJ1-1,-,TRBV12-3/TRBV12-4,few,TGTGCCAGCAGTTTTACCGAGGTGGTCACTGAAGCTTTCTTT,CASSFTEVVTEAFF
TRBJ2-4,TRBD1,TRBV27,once,TGTGCCAGCAGTTTTGACAGGGAACACATTCAGTACTTC,CASSFDREHIQYF
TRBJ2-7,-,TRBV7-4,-,TGTGCCAGCAGATCCGACAGGTACGAGCAGTACTTC,CASRSDRYEQYF
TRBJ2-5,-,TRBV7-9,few,TGTGCCAGCCTCAGAAAGGGCCTCCAAGAGACCCAGTACTTC,CASLRKGLQETQYF
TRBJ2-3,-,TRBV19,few,TGTGCCAGTAGTATCGGTGTAGGGAGCACAGATACGCAGTATTTT,CASSIGVGSTDTQYF
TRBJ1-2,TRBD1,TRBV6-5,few,TGTGCCAGCAGTTACCAGACAGGGGATGGCTACACCTTC,CASSYQTGDGYTF
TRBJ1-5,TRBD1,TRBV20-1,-,TGCAGTGCTAGAGACCGGACAGGGTCTCAGCCCCAGCATTTT,CSARDRTGSQPQHF
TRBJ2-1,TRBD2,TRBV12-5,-,TGTGCTAGTGGTTTGGCTAGCGGGGGCTATGAGCAGTTCTTC,CASGLASGGYEQFF
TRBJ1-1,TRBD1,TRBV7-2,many,TGTGCCAGCAGCCTAGACAGGGTAATAATGAACACTGAAGCTTTCTTT,CASSLDRVIMNTEAFF
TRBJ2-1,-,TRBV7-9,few,TGTGCCGGCCGCTCCGATTGGAATGAGCAGTTCTTC,CAGRSDWNEQFF
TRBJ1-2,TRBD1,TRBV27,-,TGTGCCAGCAGTTTATCACCGGGACAGGGGGCGCGAGTTGGCTACACCTTC,CASSLSPGQGARVGYTF
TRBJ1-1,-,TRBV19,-,TGTGCCAGTAGCAGAGGCAGGGTTCCCTTTCGGAGCACTGAAGCTTTCTTT,CASSRGRVPFRSTEAFF
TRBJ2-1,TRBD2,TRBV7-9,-,TGTGCCAGCAGCTTGGAAGGCACTAGCGGGGGGGTAGGTGAGCAGTTCTTC,CASSLEGTSGGVGEQFF
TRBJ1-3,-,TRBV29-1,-,TGCAGCGTTGGCGGGGGGAGCTCTGGAAACACCATATATTTT,CSVGGGSSGNTIYF
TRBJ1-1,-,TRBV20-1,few,TGCAGTGCTAGTGTGGAGGGAACTGAAGCTTTCTTT,CSASVEGTEAFF
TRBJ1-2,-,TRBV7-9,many,TGTGCCAGCAGCTACCCTGGGGAGGGGCCTTCCTATGGCTACACCTTC,CASSYPGEGPSYGYTF
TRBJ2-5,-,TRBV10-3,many,TGTGCCATCAGTGAAATGGCAGACCAAGAGACCCAGTACTTC,CAISEMADQETQYF
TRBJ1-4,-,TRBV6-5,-,TGTGCCAGCAGTTACTCGGGTTCGGAGCCGAATGAAAAACTGTTTTTT,CASSYSGSEPNEKLFF
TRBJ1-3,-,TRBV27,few,TGTGCCAGCAGTTTCGGTTTAGGAAACACCATATATTTT,CASSFGLGNTIYF
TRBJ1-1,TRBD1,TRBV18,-,TGTGCCAGCTCACCCTGGGGACAGGGAGGGCTGATGGAAGCTTTCTTT,CASSPWGQGGLMEAFF
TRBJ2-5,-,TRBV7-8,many,TGTGCCAGCACCTTAGTTCCGGACAACCAAGAGACCCAGTACTTC,CASTLVPDNQETQYF
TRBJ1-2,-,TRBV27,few,TGTGCCAGCAAAGGGGATGAGACAGGATTATACAATGGCTACACCTTC,CASKGDETGLYNGYTF
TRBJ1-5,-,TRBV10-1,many,TGCGCCAGACTGTGGAGACACCGCCGGCGGCAGCCCCAGCATTTT,CARLWRHRRRQPQHF
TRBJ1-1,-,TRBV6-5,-,TGTGCCAGCAGTTACTCGGCGGCGGGGAACACTGAAGCTTTCTTT,CASSYSAAGNTEAFF
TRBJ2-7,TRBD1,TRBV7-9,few,TGTGCCAGCAGCTTCAGACAGGGAACCTTCTACGAGCAGTACTTC,CASSFRQGTFYEQYF